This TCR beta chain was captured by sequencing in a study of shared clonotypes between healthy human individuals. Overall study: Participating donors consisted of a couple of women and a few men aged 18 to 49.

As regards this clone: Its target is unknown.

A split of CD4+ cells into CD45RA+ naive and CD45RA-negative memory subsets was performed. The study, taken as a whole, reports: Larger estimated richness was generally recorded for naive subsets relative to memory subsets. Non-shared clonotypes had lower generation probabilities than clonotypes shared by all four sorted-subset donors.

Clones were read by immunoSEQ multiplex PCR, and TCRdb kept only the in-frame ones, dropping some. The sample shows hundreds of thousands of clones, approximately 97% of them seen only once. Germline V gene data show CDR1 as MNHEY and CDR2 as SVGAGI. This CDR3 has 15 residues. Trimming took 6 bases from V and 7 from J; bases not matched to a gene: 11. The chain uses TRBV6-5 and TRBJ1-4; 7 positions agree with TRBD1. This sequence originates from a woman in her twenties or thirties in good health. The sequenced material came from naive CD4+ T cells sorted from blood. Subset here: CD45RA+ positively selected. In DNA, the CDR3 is TGTGCCAGCAGCCCGAACAGGGGACTGGGTGAAAAACTGTTTTTT. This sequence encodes CASSPNRGLGEKLFF.